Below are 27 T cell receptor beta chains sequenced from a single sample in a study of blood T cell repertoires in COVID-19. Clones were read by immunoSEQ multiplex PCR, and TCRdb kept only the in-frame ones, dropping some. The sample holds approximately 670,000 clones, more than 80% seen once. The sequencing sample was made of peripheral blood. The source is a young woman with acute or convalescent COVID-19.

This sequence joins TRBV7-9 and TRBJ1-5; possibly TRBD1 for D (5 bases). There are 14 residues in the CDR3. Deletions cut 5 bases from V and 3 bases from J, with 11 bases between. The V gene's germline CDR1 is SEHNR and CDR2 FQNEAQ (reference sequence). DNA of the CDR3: TGTGCCAGCAGCCGAGACAGCGACAATCAGCCCCAGCATTTT. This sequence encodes CASSRDSDNQPQHF. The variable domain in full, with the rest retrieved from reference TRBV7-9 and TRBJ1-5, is DTGVSQNPRHKITKRGQNVTFRCDPISEHNRLYWYRQTLGQGPEFLTYFQNEAQLEKSRLLSDRFSAERPKGSFSTLEIQRTEQGDSAMYLCASSRDSDNQPQHFGDGTRLSIL.

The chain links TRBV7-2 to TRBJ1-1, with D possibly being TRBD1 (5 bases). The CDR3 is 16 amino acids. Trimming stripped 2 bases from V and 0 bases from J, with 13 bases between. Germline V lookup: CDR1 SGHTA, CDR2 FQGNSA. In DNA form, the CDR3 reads TGTGCCAGCAGCTTAATGGGGGGGACGGTGAACACTGAAGCTTTCTTT. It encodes CASSLMGGTVNTEAFF.

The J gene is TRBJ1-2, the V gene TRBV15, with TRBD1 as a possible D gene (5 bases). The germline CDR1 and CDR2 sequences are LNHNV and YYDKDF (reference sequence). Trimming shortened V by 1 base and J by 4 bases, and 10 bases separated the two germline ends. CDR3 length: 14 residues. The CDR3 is CATSRVSQGYGYTF. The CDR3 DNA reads TGTGCCACCAGCAGAGTATCCCAGGGCTATGGCTACACCTTC. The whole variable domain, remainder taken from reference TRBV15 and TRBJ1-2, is DAMVIQNPRYQVTQFGKPVTLSCSQTLNHNVMYWYQQKSSQAPKLLFHYYDKDFNNEADTPDNFQSRRPNTSFCFLDIRSPGLGDTAMYLCATSRVSQGYGYTFGSGTRLTVV.

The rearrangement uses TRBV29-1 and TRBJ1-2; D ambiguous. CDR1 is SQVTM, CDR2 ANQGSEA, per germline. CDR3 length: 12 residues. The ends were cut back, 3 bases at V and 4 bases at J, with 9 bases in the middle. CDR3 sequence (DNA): TGCAGCGTTGAGTCGGCGGCCTATGGCTACACCTTC. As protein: CSVESAAYGYTF.

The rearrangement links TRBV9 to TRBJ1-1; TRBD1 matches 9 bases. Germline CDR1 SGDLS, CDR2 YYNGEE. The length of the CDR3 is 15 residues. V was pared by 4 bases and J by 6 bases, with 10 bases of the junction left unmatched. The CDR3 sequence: CASSLEQGALSEAFF. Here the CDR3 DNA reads TGTGCCAGCAGCTTAGAACAGGGGGCGTTATCTGAAGCTTTCTTT.

CDR3 nucleotides: TGTGCCAGTCGGGTCAGGGATGGAACTGAAGCTTTCTTT. Translation gives CASRVRDGTEAFF. The chain joins TRBV19 to TRBJ1-1, with D perhaps matching TRBD1 (5 bases). V was shortened by 8 bases and J by 5 bases, with 15 bases between the two germline ends. Germline loops: CDR1 LNHDA, CDR2 SQIVND (reference sequence). The CDR3 has 13 amino acids.

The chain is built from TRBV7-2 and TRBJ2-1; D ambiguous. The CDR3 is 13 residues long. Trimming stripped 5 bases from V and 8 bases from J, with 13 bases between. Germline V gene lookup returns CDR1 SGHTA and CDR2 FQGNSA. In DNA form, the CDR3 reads TGTGCCAGCAGCCCCTTCGCCGGGTATGAGCAGTTCTTC. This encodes CASSPFAGYEQFF. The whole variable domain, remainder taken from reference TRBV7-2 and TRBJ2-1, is GAGVSQSPSNKVTEKGKDVELRCDPISGHTALYWYRQSLGQGLEFLIYFQGNSAPDKSGLPSDRFSAERTGGSVSTLTIQRTQQEDSAVYLCASSPFAGYEQFFGPGTRLTVL.

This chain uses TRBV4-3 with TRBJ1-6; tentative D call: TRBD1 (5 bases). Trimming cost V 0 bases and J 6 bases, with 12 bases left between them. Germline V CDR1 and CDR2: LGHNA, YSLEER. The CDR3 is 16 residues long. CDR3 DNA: TGCGCCAGCAGCCAAGAAATCGGGGGACCTAATTCACCCCTCCACTTT. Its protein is CASSQEIGGPNSPLHF.

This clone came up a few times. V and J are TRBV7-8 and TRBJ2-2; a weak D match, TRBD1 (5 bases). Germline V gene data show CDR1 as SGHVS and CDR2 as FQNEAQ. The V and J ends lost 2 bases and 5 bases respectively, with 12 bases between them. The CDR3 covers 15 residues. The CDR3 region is CASSLFRGKTGELFF. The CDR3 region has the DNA TGTGCCAGCAGCTTATTTAGGGGCAAGACCGGGGAGCTGTTTTTT. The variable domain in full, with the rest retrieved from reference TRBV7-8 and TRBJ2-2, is GAGVSQSPRYKVAKRGQDVALRCDPISGHVSLFWYQQALGQGPEFLTYFQNEAQLDKSGLPSDRFFAERPEGSVSTLKIQRTQQEDSAVYLCASSLFRGKTGELFFGEGSRLTVL.

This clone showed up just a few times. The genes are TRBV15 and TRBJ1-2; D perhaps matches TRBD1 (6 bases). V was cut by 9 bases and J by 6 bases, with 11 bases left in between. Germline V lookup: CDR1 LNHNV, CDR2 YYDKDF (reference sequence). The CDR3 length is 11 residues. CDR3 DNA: TGTGCCACTGGGACACCAGATGGCTACACCTTC. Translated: CATGTPDGYTF.

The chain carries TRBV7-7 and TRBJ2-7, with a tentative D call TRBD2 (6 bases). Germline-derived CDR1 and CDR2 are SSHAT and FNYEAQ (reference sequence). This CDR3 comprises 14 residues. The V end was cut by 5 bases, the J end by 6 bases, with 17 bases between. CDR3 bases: TGTGCCAGCAGCCCCCCGCGGGGACGGCGCGAGCAGTACTTC. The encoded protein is CASSPPRGRREQYF.

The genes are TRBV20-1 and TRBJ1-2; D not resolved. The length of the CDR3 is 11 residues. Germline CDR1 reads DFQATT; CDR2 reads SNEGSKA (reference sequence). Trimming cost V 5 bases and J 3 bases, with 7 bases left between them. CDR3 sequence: CSAEGDYGYTF. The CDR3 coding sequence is TGCAGTGCTGAGGGTGACTATGGCTACACCTTC.

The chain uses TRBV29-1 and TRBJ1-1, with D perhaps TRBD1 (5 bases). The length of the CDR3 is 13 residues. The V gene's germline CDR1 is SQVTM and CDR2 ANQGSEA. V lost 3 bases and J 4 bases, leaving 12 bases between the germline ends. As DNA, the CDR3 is TGCAGCGTTGATGGGGTTGGGGCCACTGAAGCTTTCTTT. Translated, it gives CSVDGVGATEAFF.

Here the CDR3 DNA reads TGTGCCAGCAGTTTATCAATCCGGCAGGGTAGGAAAGAAGCTTTCTTT. Its protein is CASSLSIRQGRKEAFF. The J gene is TRBJ1-1, the V gene TRBV27, with D perhaps TRBD1 (5 bases). This CDR3 is built from 16 residues. V lost 0 bases, J lost 8 bases, and 19 bases lay in between. CDR1 is MNHEY and CDR2 is SMNVEV in the germline V gene (reference sequence).

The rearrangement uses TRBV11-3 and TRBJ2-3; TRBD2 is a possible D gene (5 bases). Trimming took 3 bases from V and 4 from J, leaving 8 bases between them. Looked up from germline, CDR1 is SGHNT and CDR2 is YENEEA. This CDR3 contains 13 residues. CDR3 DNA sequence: TGTGCCAGCAGCTTTGACGGGGCAGATACGCAGTATTTT. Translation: CASSFDGADTQYF. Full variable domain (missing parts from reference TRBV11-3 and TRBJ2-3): EAGVVQSPRYKIIEKKQPVAFWCNPISGHNTLYWYLQNLGQGPELLIRYENEEAVDDSQLPKDRFSAERLKGVDSTLKIQPAELGDSAVYLCASSFDGADTQYFGPGTRLTVL.

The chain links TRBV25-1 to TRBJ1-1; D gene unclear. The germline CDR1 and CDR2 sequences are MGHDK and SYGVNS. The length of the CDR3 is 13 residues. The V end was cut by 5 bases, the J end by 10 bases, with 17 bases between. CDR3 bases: TGTGCCAGCAGTTCCCCAGCAGGCAGTGCAGCTTTCTTT. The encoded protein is CASSSPAGSAAFF.

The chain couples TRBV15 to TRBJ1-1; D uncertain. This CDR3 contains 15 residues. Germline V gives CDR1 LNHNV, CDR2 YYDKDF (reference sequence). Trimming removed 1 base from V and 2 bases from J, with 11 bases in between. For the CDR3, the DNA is TGTGCCACCAGCAGAGGAGGCGACCCTAACACTGAAGCTTTCTTT. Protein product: CATSRGGDPNTEAFF.

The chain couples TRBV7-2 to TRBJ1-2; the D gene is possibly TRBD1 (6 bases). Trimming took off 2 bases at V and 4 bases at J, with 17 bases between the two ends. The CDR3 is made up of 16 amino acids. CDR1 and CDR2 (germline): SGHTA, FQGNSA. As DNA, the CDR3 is TGTGCCAGCAGCTTAACAGGGCTCTCCGTCGGCTATGGCTACACCTTC. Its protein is CASSLTGLSVGYGYTF. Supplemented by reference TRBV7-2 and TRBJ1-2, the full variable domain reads GAGVSQSPSNKVTEKGKDVELRCDPISGHTALYWYRQSLGQGLEFLIYFQGNSAPDKSGLPSDRFSAERTGGSVSTLTIQRTQQEDSAVYLCASSLTGLSVGYGYTFGSGTRLTVV.

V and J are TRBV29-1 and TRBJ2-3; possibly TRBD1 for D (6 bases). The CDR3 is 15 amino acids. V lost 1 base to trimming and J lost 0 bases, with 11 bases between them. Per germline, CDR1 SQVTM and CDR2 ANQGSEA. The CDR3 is CSVEAPGQSTDTQYF. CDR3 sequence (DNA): TGCAGCGTTGAAGCCCCGGGACAAAGCACAGATACGCAGTATTTT.

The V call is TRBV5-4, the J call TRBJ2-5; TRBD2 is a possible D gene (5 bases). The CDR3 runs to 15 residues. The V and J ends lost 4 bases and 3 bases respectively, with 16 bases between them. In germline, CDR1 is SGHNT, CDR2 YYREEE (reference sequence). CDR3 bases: TGTGCCAGCAGCCCGAGGGTCGCCCGCAAAGAGACCCAGTACTTC. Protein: CASSPRVARKETQYF.

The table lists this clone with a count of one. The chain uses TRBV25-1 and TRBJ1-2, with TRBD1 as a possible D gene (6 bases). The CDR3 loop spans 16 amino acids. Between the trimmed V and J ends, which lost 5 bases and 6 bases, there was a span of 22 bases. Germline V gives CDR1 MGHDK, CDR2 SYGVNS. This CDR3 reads CASSPAGADESHGYTF. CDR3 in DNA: TGTGCCAGCAGTCCCGCAGGGGCGGACGAGTCCCATGGCTACACCTTC.

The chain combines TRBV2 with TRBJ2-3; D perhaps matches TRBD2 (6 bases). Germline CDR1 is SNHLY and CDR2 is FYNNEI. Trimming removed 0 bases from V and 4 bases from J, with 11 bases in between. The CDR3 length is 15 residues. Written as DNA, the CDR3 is TGTGCCAGCAGTGAAGCGCTAGGAGGGGCAGATACGCAGTATTTT. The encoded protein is CASSEALGGADTQYF.

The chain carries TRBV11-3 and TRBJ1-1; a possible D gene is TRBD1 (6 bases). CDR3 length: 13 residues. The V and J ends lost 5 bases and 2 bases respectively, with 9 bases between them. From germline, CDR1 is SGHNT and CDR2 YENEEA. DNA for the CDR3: TGTGCCAGCAGCCGACAGGCTAACACTGAAGCTTTCTTT. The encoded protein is CASSRQANTEAFF.

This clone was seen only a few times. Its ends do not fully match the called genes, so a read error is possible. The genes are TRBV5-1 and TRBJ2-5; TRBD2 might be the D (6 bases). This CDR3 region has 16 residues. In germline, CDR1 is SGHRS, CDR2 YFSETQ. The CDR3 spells CASSLEWTTPQEAQYF. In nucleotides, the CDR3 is TGCGCCAGCAGCTTGGAGTGGACTACTCCTCAAGAGGCCCAGTACTTC.

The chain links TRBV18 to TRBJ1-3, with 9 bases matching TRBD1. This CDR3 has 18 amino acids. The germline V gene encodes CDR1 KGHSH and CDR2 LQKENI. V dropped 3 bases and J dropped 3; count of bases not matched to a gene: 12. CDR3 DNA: TGTGCCAGCTCACCCTCCTATGAACAGGGGGCGTATGGAAACACCATATATTTT. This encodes CASSPSYEQGAYGNTIYF.

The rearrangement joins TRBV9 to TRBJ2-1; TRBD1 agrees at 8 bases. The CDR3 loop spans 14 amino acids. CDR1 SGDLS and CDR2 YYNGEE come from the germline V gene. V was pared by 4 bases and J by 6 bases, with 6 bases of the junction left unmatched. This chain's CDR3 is CASSPEGTGNEQFF. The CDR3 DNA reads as TGTGCCAGCAGCCCAGAGGGGACAGGCAATGAGCAGTTCTTC.

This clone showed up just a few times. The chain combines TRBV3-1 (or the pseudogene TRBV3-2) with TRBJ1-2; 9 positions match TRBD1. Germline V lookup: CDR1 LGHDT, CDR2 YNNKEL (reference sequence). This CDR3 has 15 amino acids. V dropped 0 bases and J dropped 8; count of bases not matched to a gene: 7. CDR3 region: CASSQDITGGKGYTF. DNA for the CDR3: TGTGCCAGCAGCCAAGATATAACAGGGGGCAAGGGCTACACCTTC.